This TCR beta chain comes out of a study of a mutant IDH1 vaccine in newly diagnosed glioma. Study at large: There were eight vaccinations for patients, given in weeks 1, 3, 5, 7, 11, 15, 19 and 23. Standard pretreatment was either radiotherapy, temozolomide, or, for most, radiochemotherapy with temozolomide.

Sequencing was performed with immunoSEQ multiplex PCR; in TCRdb, only in-frame clones are kept and a portion is missing. The sample has about 27,000 clones, approximately 80% seen once. Regarding this clone: Its antigen is unknown.

Time point specified: week 5, during vaccination. Vaccination used 300 ug of mutant IDH1 20-mer peptide per dose, with topical imiquimod. The CDR3 extends over 12 amino acids. Trimming shortened V by 6 bases and J by 4 bases, and 9 bases separated the two germline ends. CDR1 and CDR2 from the germline V gene are MNHNS and SASEGT. The clonotype comes from a man aged 40-50 years with glioma. The chain joins TRBV6-1 to TRBJ1-2; a possible D gene is TRBD1 (6 bases). The source material was PBMCs, sampled from a glioma patient whose treatment included an IDH1 peptide vaccine. This CDR3 is CASRRDIYGYTF. CDR3 in DNA: TGTGCCAGCAGGCGGGACATCTATGGCTACACCTTC.